The T cell receptor beta chain described here comes from a study of Tregs in tolerant kidney transplant recipients. Related graft donors supplied nonmyeloablative bone marrow transplants, and mixed chimerism was transient. Unstimulated regulatory T cells (CD4+CD25+CD127-), CD4+CD25- non-regulatory cells, CD4 and CD8 cells were FACS-sorted from thawed PBMCs. Repertoires were generated with immunoSEQ multiplex PCR, while TCRdb's copy carries only in-frame clones and drops some. The table includes about 55,000 clones, about 90% detected once. This clone showed up just once. Its specificity is not known. Overall study findings and caveats: No direct test of biological reproducibility was done here.

Germline V gene data show CDR1 as SEHNR and CDR2 as FQNEAQ (reference sequence). The CDR3 length is 12 residues. V was clipped by 4 bases and J by 5 bases, with 8 bases between them. The clonotype was recovered from a human patient who received a combined kidney and bone marrow transplant. Some of the T cells may derive from the graft donor. This chain uses TRBV7-9 with TRBJ2-5; unclear D gene. The input for sequencing was CD8+ T cells from blood (PBMCs), taken 24 months after the transplant. The CDR3 DNA follows: TGTGCCAGCAGCTCCGCCCGGGAGACCCAGTACTTC. Its translation is CASSSARETQYF.